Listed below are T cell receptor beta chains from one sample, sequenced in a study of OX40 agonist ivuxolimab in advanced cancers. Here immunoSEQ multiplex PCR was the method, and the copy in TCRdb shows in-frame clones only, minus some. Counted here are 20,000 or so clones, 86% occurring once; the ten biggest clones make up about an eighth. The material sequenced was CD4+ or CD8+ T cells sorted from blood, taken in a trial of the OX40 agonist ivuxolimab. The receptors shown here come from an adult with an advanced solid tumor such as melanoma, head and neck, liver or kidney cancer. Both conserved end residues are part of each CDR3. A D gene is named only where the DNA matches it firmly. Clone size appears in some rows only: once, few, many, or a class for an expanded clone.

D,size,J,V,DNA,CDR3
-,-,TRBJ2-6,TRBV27,TGTGCCAGCACCCCTACCGGGGACCACATCCCCACTGGGGCCAACGTCCTGACTTTC,CASTPTGDHIPTGANVLTF
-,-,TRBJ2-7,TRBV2,TGTGCCACGACCCGGAGGGGGTTGAAGTACTTC,CATTRRGLKYF
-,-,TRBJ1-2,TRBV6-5,TGTGCCAGCAGTTACTCGAATGGCCATGGCTACACCTTC,CASSYSNGHGYTF
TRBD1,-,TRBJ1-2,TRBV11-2,TGTGCCAGCAGCTTAGGGCCCGGGACAGCTTATGGCTACACCTTC,CASSLGPGTAYGYTF
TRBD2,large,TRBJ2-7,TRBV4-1,TGCGCCAGCAGCCAAGATATGGTAGCGGGTGACGAGCAGTACTTC,CASSQDMVAGDEQYF
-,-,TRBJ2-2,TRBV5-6,TGTGCCAGCAGCTTCGTACAGGGAGACACCGGGGAGCTGTTTTTT,CASSFVQGDTGELFF
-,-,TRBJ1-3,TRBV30,TGTGCCTGGAGTGTTAATTATAGGGGAGTCTCTGGAAACACCATATATTTT,CAWSVNYRGVSGNTIYF
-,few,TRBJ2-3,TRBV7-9,TGTGCCAGCAGCTTTCCACAGCGTACCCCTGGAACGACGCAGTATTTT,CASSFPQRTPGTTQYF
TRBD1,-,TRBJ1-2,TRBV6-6,TGTGCCAGCAGTTACTTTGGACAGGCCTATGGCTACACCTTC,CASSYFGQAYGYTF
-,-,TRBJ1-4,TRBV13,TGTGCCAGCAGCTTAGACAGGACGACTGAAAAACTGTTTTTT,CASSLDRTTEKLFF
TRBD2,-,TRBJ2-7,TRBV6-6,TGTGCCAGCAGCTTCAGCGGGGGGGGTGAGCAGTACTTC,CASSFSGGGEQYF
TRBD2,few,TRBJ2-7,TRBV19,TGTGCCAGTAGTATAAGAGTAGCGGGAATCTCCTACGAGCAGTACTTC,CASSIRVAGISYEQYF